The next 8 T cell receptor beta chains were all read from a single sample in a study of shared clonotypes between healthy human individuals. Naive CD8 cells were CD45RO-negative, positively selected for CCR7, excluding terminally differentiated effector memory CD45RA+ cells. TCRdb's copy holds only in-frame clones and misses some; the assay was immunoSEQ multiplex PCR. The table shows some 2.1 million clones, with 85% to 95% occurring only once. Sequences were obtained from naive CD8+ T cells from PBMCs. The source is a man in his late teens or twenties in good health. Some clones in this sample may be carry-over from other donors' samples.

The V gene is TRBV2, the J gene TRBJ2-7; D uncertain. CDR1 SNHLY and CDR2 FYNNEI come from the germline V gene. Trimming cost V 4 bases and J 4 bases, with 11 bases left between them. The CDR3 is 13 amino acids. The CDR3 spells CASSGVSPYEQYF. DNA for the CDR3: TGTGCCAGCAGTGGGGTGTCCCCTTACGAGCAGTACTTC. The entire variable domain, with the rest obtained from reference TRBV2 and TRBJ2-7, is as follows: EPEVTQTPSHQVTQMGQEVILRCVPISNHLYFYWYRQILGQKVEFLVSFYNNEISEKSEIFDDQFSVERPDGSNFTLKIRSTKLEDSAMYFCASSGVSPYEQYFGPGTRLTVT.

The chain recombines TRBV7-9 with TRBJ2-1; 9 bases align to TRBD1. CDR3 length: 14 residues. Germline V gene sequence: CDR1 SEHNR, CDR2 FQNEAQ (reference sequence). J gave up 8 bases and V 5 bases, and 7 bases lay outside the gene matches. CDR3 sequence: CASSRGTGLYEQFF. As DNA, the CDR3 is TGTGCCAGCAGCAGGGGGACAGGGCTATATGAGCAGTTCTTC.

Worth noting for this clone: The junction shows a germline mismatch at one end, possibly a read error. The chain links TRBV6-4 to TRBJ2-1, with TRBD2 identical over 7 bases. The CDR3 is made up of 17 amino acids. Germline values: CDR1 MRHNA, CDR2 SNTAGT. The CDR3, as DNA: TGTGCCAGCAGTGACCTTCTCAAGCGGGGCTCCTACAATGAGCAGCTCTTC. Translation gives CASSDLLKRGSYNEQLF.

The V and J genes are TRBV10-3 and TRBJ2-7, with TRBD2 matching over 7 bases. The V and J ends lost 4 bases and 2 bases, in that order; junction bases with no gene match: 8. In germline, CDR1 is ENHRY, CDR2 SYGVKD. The CDR3 sequence is 15 residues long. The CDR3 sequence: CAISASGDPAYEQYF. For the CDR3, the DNA is TGTGCCATCAGTGCGAGCGGGGACCCCGCCTACGAGCAGTACTTC.

The chain combines TRBV27 with TRBJ2-3, with D perhaps matching TRBD1 (5 bases). CDR1 MNHEY and CDR2 SMNVEV come from the germline V gene (reference sequence). The CDR3 runs 16 residues. Trimming cost V 3 bases and J 3 bases, with 16 bases left between them. The CDR3 is CASSFRASYGTDTQYF. The CDR3 nucleotides read TGTGCCAGCAGTTTCAGGGCCTCCTATGGGACAGATACGCAGTATTTT.

This clone occurred once. This chain uses TRBV7-3 with TRBJ2-1; D tentatively fits TRBD1 or TRBD2 (5 bases each). CDR1 and CDR2 (germline): SGHTA, FQGTGA. The ends were cut back, 5 bases at V and 4 bases at J, with 12 bases in the middle. The CDR3 length is 14 residues. The CDR3 bases are TGTGCCAGCAGCCCGACCGGGGCTTACAATGAGCAGTTCTTC. This gives the protein CASSPTGAYNEQFF.

CDR3 sequence reads: CASSRGTGANVLTF. The CDR3 DNA reads as TGTGCCAGTAGTCGGGGGACTGGGGCCAACGTCCTGACTTTC. The rearrangement joins TRBV19 to TRBJ2-6; a weak D match, TRBD2 (6 bases). The CDR3 runs to 14 residues. The germline gives CDR1 LNHDA, CDR2 SQIVND (reference sequence). Trimming removed 5 bases at V and 2 bases at J, with 7 bases between.

A remark on this clone: Distinct nucleotide sequences in the sample also encode this CDR3. The rearrangement uses TRBV7-2 and TRBJ1-5; D gene ambiguous. The CDR3 sequence is 13 residues long. Trimming took off 5 bases at V and 2 bases at J, with 7 bases between the two ends. Looked up from germline, CDR1 is SGHTA and CDR2 is FQGNSA. The CDR3 nucleotides read TGTGCCAGCAGCGCCCGGGGCAATCAGCCCCAGCATTTT. It codes for CASSARGNQPQHF. Variable domain in full (rest from reference TRBV7-2 and TRBJ1-5): GAGVSQSPSNKVTEKGKDVELRCDPISGHTALYWYRQSLGQGLEFLIYFQGNSAPDKSGLPSDRFSAERTGGSVSTLTIQRTQQEDSAVYLCASSARGNQPQHFGDGTRLSIL.